The count of the clone carrying this TCR beta chain is one. V dropped 5 bases and J dropped 2 bases, with 16 bases sitting between them. Germline lookup yields CDR1 SGHVS and CDR2 FQNEAQ. There are 16 residues in the CDR3. Using immunoSEQ multiplex PCR, the repertoire was profiled, and TCRdb retains in-frame clones only, with some absent. The table lists 65,000 to 95,000 clones, 80% to 90% of them singletons. This specimen comes from a study of technical replicates of blood from a few donors. The origin of this receptor is a human donor in good health. Some clones in this sample may be carry-over from other donors' samples. The chain couples TRBV7-8 to TRBJ2-1; D is possibly TRBD2 (6 bases). Material: PBMCs. The CDR3 reads CASSRDSWGAYNEQFF. CDR3 bases: TGTGCCAGCAGCAGGGACTCATGGGGGGCCTACAATGAGCAGTTCTTC.